Each of the 22 T cell receptor beta chains below was sequenced from the same sample in a study of blood T cell repertoires in COVID-19 (dated by TCRdb to the early 2020s). The library was produced with the immunoSEQ multiplex PCR assay. TCRdb provides this immuneACCESS table in a form limited to in-frame rearrangements. Some clones are lacking; in checked studies, under half of them reflect an unresolved V gene, and why the rest are absent is not known. The sample data list roughly 72,000 clones, and 85% to 90% of these were observed just once. Approximately 19% of the sample goes to the ten largest clones. The sequenced sample was peripheral blood. Receptor source: a human donor in a cohort sampled during active COVID-19.

The rearrangement joins TRBV28 to TRBJ2-2, with 11 bases fitting TRBD2. V gave up 5 bases and J gave up 7 bases; unmatched junction bases: 6. Germline CDR1 MDHEN, CDR2 SYDVKM. The CDR3 totals 15 residues. The CDR3 loop is CASSDSGRAYGELFF. DNA for the CDR3: TGTGCCAGCAGTGATAGCGGGAGGGCGTACGGGGAGCTGTTTTTT. The whole variable domain, filled in from reference TRBV28 and TRBJ2-2, reads DVKVTQSSRYLVKRTGEKVFLECVQDMDHENMFWYRQDPGLGLRLIYFSYDVKMKEKGDIPEGYSVSREKKERFSLILESASTNQTSMYLCASSDSGRAYGELFFGEGSRLTVL.

The V and J genes are TRBV2 and TRBJ1-1; TRBD1 agrees at 9 bases. The CDR3 extends over 12 amino acids. With V trimmed by 5 bases and J by 7 bases, 2 bases remained unmatched. CDR1 and CDR2 from the germline V gene are SNHLY and FYNNEI. The CDR3 is CASSPTGGEAFF. In DNA, the CDR3 is TGTGCCAGCAGTCCGACAGGGGGTGAAGCTTTCTTT.

The rearrangement joins TRBV10-3 to TRBJ2-7, with D possibly being TRBD1 (6 bases). The CDR3 runs 15 residues. Trimming stripped 2 bases from V and 0 bases from J, with 11 bases between. In germline, CDR1 is ENHRY, CDR2 SYGVKD. CDR3 sequence (DNA): TGTGCCATCAGTGAGGGACAGTCTCTCTCCTACGAGCAGTACTTC. Protein sequence: CAISEGQSLSYEQYF.

This chain joins TRBV19 and TRBJ2-7; the match to TRBD1 covers 9 bases. Germline V gene sequence: CDR1 LNHDA, CDR2 SQIVND (reference sequence). The CDR3 spans 13 residues. V was pared by 5 bases and J by 5 bases, with 4 bases of the junction left unmatched. CDR3 protein: CASSVDRGDEQYF. The CDR3 nucleotides read TGTGCCAGTAGTGTGGACAGGGGCGACGAGCAGTACTTC.

This chain joins TRBV7-2 and TRBJ1-2; a weak D match, TRBD1 (5 bases). The CDR3 has 15 residues. Germline CDR1 reads SGHTA; CDR2 reads FQGNSA. V dropped 5 bases and J dropped 0 bases, with 13 bases sitting between them. As DNA, the CDR3 is TGTGCCAGCAGCCTGAAGACAGCAACTAACTATGGCTACACCTTC. Translation gives CASSLKTATNYGYTF.

This chain's CDR3 is CAIRAQGSSYEQYF. CDR3 bases: TGTGCCATCAGGGCACAGGGGTCCTCCTACGAGCAGTACTTC. This chain links TRBV10-3 with TRBJ2-7, with 7 bases aligning to TRBD1. The junction had 5 bases not matched to a gene; V was cut back by 6 bases and J by 0 bases. The CDR3 length is 14 residues. Germline CDR1 reads ENHRY; CDR2 reads SYGVKD.

The chain recombines TRBV18 with TRBJ2-5, with 8 bases matching TRBD1. There are 15 residues in the CDR3. Trimming cost V 3 bases and J 3 bases; bases outside gene matches: 6. Germline V lookup: CDR1 KGHSH, CDR2 LQKENI. The CDR3 DNA sequence: TGTGCCAGCTCACCCGGGACAGGTAGAAAAGAGACCCAGTACTTC. Translating it yields CASSPGTGRKETQYF.

The CDR3 sequence is CSVDEAAKITETQYF. In DNA form, the CDR3 reads TGCAGCGTTGATGAGGCAGCCAAAATCACAGAGACCCAGTACTTC. The V call is TRBV29-1, the J call TRBJ2-5, with D unresolved. Trimming took off 3 bases at V and 4 bases at J, with 18 bases between the two ends. The CDR3 has 15 amino acids. Germline V gene data show CDR1 as SQVTM and CDR2 as ANQGSEA.

This clone is a singleton in its sample. The V call is TRBV9, the J call TRBJ2-5, with 7 bases lining up with TRBD2. The germline CDR1 and CDR2 sequences are SGDLS and YYNGEE. Unmatched junction bases numbered 6, after V lost 0 bases and J lost 1 base. CDR3 length: 16 amino acids. CDR3 bases: TGTGCCAGCAGCGTAGGAGGCGGGAGTATCCAAGAGACCCAGTACTTC. It specifies CASSVGGGSIQETQYF.

The V call is TRBV4-1, the J call TRBJ2-7, with 9 bases that match TRBD1. Germline CDR1 reads MGHRA; CDR2 reads YSYEKL. The CDR3 totals 15 residues. After removal of 3 bases from V and 2 bases from J, the junction contained 5 bases not matched to a gene. DNA of the CDR3: TGCGCCAGCAGCCAGGGACAGGGCCCGGCCTACGAGCAGTACTTC. Its translation: CASSQGQGPAYEQYF.

The count of this clone is one. The chain uses TRBV12-1 and TRBJ2-4; the DNA was not compared with TRBD1, the D call given in the table. TRBV12-1 is classified as a pseudogene. This CDR3 has 15 amino acids. The CDR3 DNA is TGTGCCAGCAGCTCTCCAGGACAGGGCGAAAACATTCAGTACTTC. It codes for CASSSPGQGENIQYF.

J is TRBJ1-1 and V is TRBV18, with a possible D match to TRBD1 (5 bases). Germline CDR1 and CDR2: KGHSH and LQKENI. Trimming took 1 base from V and 3 from J, leaving 9 bases between them. There are 14 residues in the CDR3. In DNA, the CDR3 is TGTGCCAGCTCACCACTCGACAGATACACTGAAGCTTTCTTT. Protein product: CASSPLDRYTEAFF.

The V call is TRBV7-9, the J call TRBJ1-5; tentatively, D is TRBD1 (5 bases). There are 15 residues in the CDR3. Trimming stripped 5 bases from V and 0 bases from J, with 11 bases between. Germline V gene lookup returns CDR1 SEHNR and CDR2 FQNEAQ (reference sequence). This CDR3 reads CASSQGLNSNQPQHF. CDR3 nucleotide sequence: TGTGCCAGCAGCCAGGGCCTAAATAGCAATCAGCCCCAGCATTTT. Full variable domain (missing parts from reference TRBV7-9 and TRBJ1-5): DTGVSQNPRHKITKRGQNVTFRCDPISEHNRLYWYRQTLGQGPEFLTYFQNEAQLEKSRLLSDRFSAERPKGSFSTLEIQRTEQGDSAMYLCASSQGLNSNQPQHFGDGTRLSIL.

The rearrangement links TRBV4-2 to TRBJ2-3, with 10 nucleotides matching TRBD2. Germline V gene sequence: CDR1 LGHNA, CDR2 YNFKEQ. The ends lost 1 base at V and 3 bases at J; junction bases unmatched: 22. The CDR3 has 22 amino acids. In nucleotides, the CDR3 is TGTGCCAGCAGCCAAGCCTCAGTGCCCGCTAGCGGGAGTTCGTTGTTGACAGATACGCAGTATTTT. It is translated as CASSQASVPASGSSLLTDTQYF.

This clone came up a few times. The sample carries other DNA sequences with the same CDR3. The gene calls are TRBV10-2 and TRBJ2-3; D unclear. V lost 0 bases and J 0 bases, leaving 7 bases between the germline ends. The CDR3 extends over 15 amino acids. The germline V gene has CDR1 WSHSY and CDR2 SAAADI. CDR3 protein: CASSESPTSTDTQYF. CDR3 nucleotides: TGCGCCAGCAGTGAGTCCCCAACTAGCACAGATACGCAGTATTTT.

V and J are TRBV3-1 (or the pseudogene TRBV3-2) and TRBJ2-1; tentatively, D is TRBD1 (6 bases). This CDR3 has 14 amino acids. V was trimmed by 4 bases and J by 7 bases, leaving 14 bases between them. The germline V gene encodes CDR1 LGHDT and CDR2 YNNKEL (reference sequence). CDR3 sequence: CASSRSGEWNEQFF. In nucleotides, the CDR3 is TGTGCCAGCAGCCGGTCAGGGGAATGGAATGAGCAGTTCTTC.

This chain uses TRBV7-2 with TRBJ1-1, with 7 bases aligning to TRBD1. This CDR3 has 17 amino acids. CDR1 and CDR2 (germline): SGHTA, FQGNSA. J was trimmed by 4 bases and V by 5 bases; bases with no gene match: 16. The CDR3 loop reads CASSPSGRGYLSTEAFF. CDR3 bases: TGTGCCAGCAGCCCCTCGGGCAGGGGGTACCTTAGCACTGAAGCTTTCTTT.

The chain joins TRBV2 to TRBJ1-1; 7 bases are shared with TRBD1. The germline V gene has CDR1 SNHLY and CDR2 FYNNEI. V was clipped by 0 bases and J by 0 bases; unmatched bases: 10. The length of the CDR3 is 18 residues. The chain's CDR3 is CASSEAPRGWKLNTEAFF. CDR3 in DNA: TGTGCCAGCAGTGAAGCCCCCAGGGGGTGGAAATTGAACACTGAAGCTTTCTTT.

The chain uses TRBV3-1 (or the pseudogene TRBV3-2) and TRBJ2-5, with D possibly being TRBD2 (5 bases). Trimming removed 4 bases at V and 5 bases at J, with 14 bases between. This CDR3 contains 14 residues. From germline, CDR1 is LGHDT and CDR2 YNNKEL (reference sequence). The CDR3 loop reads CASSPWGRGETQYF. In nucleotides, the CDR3 is TGTGCCAGCAGCCCCTGGGGAAGAGGGGAGACCCAGTACTTC.

The chain links TRBV19 to TRBJ1-5; 9 bases map to TRBD1. The germline CDR1 and CDR2 sequences are LNHDA and SQIVND (reference sequence). The CDR3 has 15 amino acids. The V and J ends lost 7 bases and 1 base, in that order; junction bases with no gene match: 5. CDR3 sequence: CASTTGGGSNQPQHF. CDR3 nucleotide sequence: TGTGCCAGTACCACAGGGGGCGGAAGCAATCAGCCCCAGCATTTT.

The rearrangement joins TRBV18 to TRBJ2-7, with 12 bases matching TRBD1. The V and J ends lost 6 bases and 7 bases, in that order; junction bases with no gene match: 7. This CDR3 region has 14 residues. The germline gives CDR1 KGHSH, CDR2 LQKENI. The CDR3 DNA follows: TGTGCCAGCTCTGGCGGGACAGGGGGCAGGGAGCAGTACTTC. As protein: CASSGGTGGREQYF.

This rearrangement joins TRBV6-6 to TRBJ2-3; 9 bases line up with TRBD1. V lost 8 bases, J lost 5 bases, and 11 bases stayed unmatched. The CDR3 loop spans 15 amino acids. Germline CDR1 MNHNY, CDR2 SVGAGI (reference sequence). CDR3 nucleotides: TGTGCCAGCTTAGCGACAGGGGGAAGAAGAGATACGCAGTATTTT. This translates into CASLATGGRRDTQYF.